These 32 T cell receptor beta chains came from one sample sequenced in a study of T cells in women clearing cervical HPV infection. Generated by immunoSEQ multiplex PCR, the TCRdb table keeps only in-frame clones and is missing some. The repertoire table contains about 31,000 clones. The sample comprised blood buffy coat. The receptors derive from a woman between 18 and 70 years old with a cervical HPV16 infection that either progressed to CIN3+ or cleared (not recorded which).

A word on this clone: The read finishes 3 residues shy of the CDR3 end, and the germline J gene is used to complete it. The chain recombines TRBV18 with TRBJ1-2; 7 bases line up with TRBD1. Germline V gene sequence: CDR1 KGHSH, CDR2 LQKENI. The V and J ends lost 3 bases and 3 bases, in that order; junction bases with no gene match: 7. The CDR3 is 15 residues long. CDR3 DNA, as far as it was read: TGTGCCAGCTCACCCTCAGAGGGACAGTACTATGGC. Protein product: CASSPSEGQYYG. The whole CDR3 sequence is CASSPSEGQYYGYTF.

Points on this clone: The sequence runs out 3 residues before the end of the CDR3; the remainder is reconstructed from the germline J gene. This chain links TRBV11-3 with TRBJ1-6, with D tentatively TRBD1 (5 bases). The CDR3 is 13 amino acids. V dropped 8 bases and J dropped 8 bases, with 13 bases sitting between them. The germline V gene has CDR1 SGHNT and CDR2 YENEEA. The CDR3 spells CASQLGGDSPLHF. The sequenced CDR3 bases are TGTGCCAGCCAACTGGGGGGGGATTCACCC.

As concerns this clone: From the germline J gene comes the end of the CDR3, since the read stops 3 residues before it. The V gene is TRBV7-2, the J gene TRBJ2-4; 11 bases are shared with TRBD1. CDR1 and CDR2 from the germline V gene are SGHTA and FQGNSA. The CDR3 loop spans 15 amino acids. The sequenced CDR3 bases are TGTGCCAGCAGGGACAGGGGGCGCGTAGGGTATGGT. This translates into CASRDRGRVGYG. The complete CDR3 sequence is CASRDRGRVGYGQYF.

For this clone: The read ends 3 residues before the CDR3 terminus; that terminus is restored from the germline J gene. V usage is TRBV5-1 and J usage is TRBJ1-1; no firm D call. CDR3 size: 13 residues. The V end lost 5 bases, the J end lost 2 bases, and 10 bases lay between the germline ends. The germline gives CDR1 SGHRS, CDR2 YFSETQ. The CDR3 loop reads CASSSGPNTEAFF. CDR3 DNA, as far as it was read: TGCGCCAGCAGTAGCGGGCCAAACACTGAA.

On this clone itself: The read ends 3 residues shy of where the CDR3 ends; the end is completed using the germline J gene. V usage is TRBV18 and J usage is TRBJ2-3, with D maybe TRBD1 (6 bases). The CDR3 consists of 15 residues. Germline V lookup: CDR1 KGHSH, CDR2 LQKENI. This chain's CDR3 is CASSPPDGQLETQYF. The DNA read from the CDR3 is TGTGCCAGCTCACCACCGGATGGACAGCTAGAGACG. Together with reference TRBV18 and TRBJ2-3, the CDR3 gives the full variable domain: NAGVMQNPRHLVRRRGQEARLRCSPMKGHSHVYWYRQLPEEGLKFMVYLQKENIIDESGMPKERFSAEFPKEGPSILRIQQVVRGDSAAYFCASSPPDGQLETQYFGPGTRLTVL.

In the case of this clone: The CDR3 extends 3 residues past the end of the read, so its final part is completed from the germline J gene. The gene calls are TRBV27 and TRBJ2-1; 9 nucleotides agree with TRBD2. J gave up 4 bases and V 3 bases, and 4 bases lay outside the gene matches. CDR1 MNHEY and CDR2 SMNVEV come from the germline V gene (reference sequence). The CDR3 has 15 residues. The CDR3 DNA, read in part, is TGTGCCAGCAGTTTTAGCGGGAGTATTTACAATGAG. Encoded protein: CASSFSGSIYNE. In full, the CDR3 is CASSFSGSIYNEQFF.

Remarks on this clone: The read ends 3 residues before the CDR3 terminus; that terminus is restored from the germline J gene. The rearrangement uses TRBV4-1 and TRBJ2-7; D ambiguous. Germline V gives CDR1 MGHRA, CDR2 YSYEKL. Deletions cut 1 base from V and 6 bases from J, with 16 bases between. The CDR3 is 15 amino acids. CDR3 amino acids: CASSQVWAPLSEQYF. CDR3 DNA, as far as it was read: TGCGCCAGCAGCCAAGTCTGGGCGCCCTTATCCGAG.

On this clone itself: The DNA ends 3 residues before the CDR3 does, and the rest of the CDR3 is filled in from the germline J gene. The chain employs TRBV19 and TRBJ1-2, with 9 nucleotides matching TRBD1. Per germline, CDR1 LNHDA and CDR2 SQIVND (reference sequence). The CDR3 sequence is 19 residues long. Incomplete CDR3 DNA: TGTGCCAGTAGTACCGAACCTCCTGGGACAGGGCTTGGAACAGATACC. Translated: CASSTEPPGTGLGTDT. The complete CDR3 reads CASSTEPPGTGLGTDTYTF.

As regards this clone: The read ends 3 residues shy of where the CDR3 ends; the end is completed using the germline J gene. This chain uses TRBV5-1 with TRBJ1-2; TRBD1 is a possible D gene (5 bases). The CDR3 covers 14 residues. The V gene's germline CDR1 is SGHRS and CDR2 YFSETQ. The covered CDR3 bases are TGCGCCAGCAGCTTGGGGGGACTCCACTACGAC. This codes for CASSLGGLHYD. The CDR3, in full, reads CASSLGGLHYDYTF.

On this clone itself: The read is 3 residues too short to cover the CDR3 end, so that end is filled in from the germline J gene. The chain employs TRBV19 and TRBJ1-5, with D perhaps TRBD1 (6 bases). The CDR3 has 15 amino acids. Per the germline V gene, CDR1 is LNHDA and CDR2 is SQIVND (reference sequence). V was shortened by 7 bases and J by 7 bases, with 20 bases between the two germline ends. The CDR3 reads CASTAGGRGPQPQHF. The DNA read from the CDR3 is TGTGCCAGTACGGCGGGAGGCAGGGGCCCGCAGCCC.

Regarding this clone: The observed sequence ends 3 residues before the CDR3 terminus, with the missing tail filled in from the germline J gene. V is TRBV19 and J is TRBJ1-2; 8 positions match TRBD1. Unmatched junction bases numbered 0, after V lost 6 bases and J lost 3 bases. Germline CDR1 reads LNHDA; CDR2 reads SQIVND (reference sequence). The CDR3 runs to 12 residues. CDR3 DNA (partial): TGTGCCAGTAGGGACAGGGACTATGGC. This codes for CASRDRDYG. The CDR3 in full is CASRDRDYGYTF.

About this clone: Read coverage stops 3 residues before the CDR3 terminus; the germline J gene supplies the remainder. The chain has TRBV6-2 or TRBV6-3 and TRBJ1-6, with 7 bases fitting TRBD1. The ends lost 7 bases at V and 7 bases at J; junction bases unmatched: 4. The CDR3 extends over 13 amino acids. Germline V gene data show CDR1 as MNHEY and CDR2 as SVGEGT. The CDR3 sequence: CASNRDSNSPLHF. The part of the CDR3 DNA that was read is TGTGCCAGCAATAGGGACAGCAATTCACCC.

Note on this clone: A junction end diverges from the germline sequence, so it may reflect a read error. The covered CDR3 bases are TGCGCCAGCAGCCGGACCCATAGGGGGGGCGGC. This codes for CASSRTHRGGG. The entire CDR3 reads CASSRTHRGGGYTF. The genes are TRBV4-2 and TRBJ1-2, with D perhaps TRBD1 (6 bases). The CDR3 is cut off 3 residues early in the read; its end comes from the germline J gene. This CDR3 has 14 residues. The germline gives CDR1 LGHNA, CDR2 YNFKEQ.

Note on this clone: The CDR3 end lies 3 residues beyond the end of the read and is filled in from the germline J gene. The rearrangement uses TRBV5-1 and TRBJ2-2; TRBD2 matches at 7 bases. Losses at the gene ends were 4 bases for V and 1 base for J; bases not matched to a gene: 7. The CDR3 has 16 residues. Germline CDR1 and CDR2: SGHRS and YFSETQ. CDR3 DNA, as far as it was read: TGCGCCAGCAGCCCAGTGGCTAGCGGGAACACCGGGGAG. It specifies CASSPVASGNTGE. The entire CDR3 is CASSPVASGNTGELFF.

Remarks on this clone: The CDR3 extends 3 residues past the end of the read, so its final part is completed from the germline J gene. The chain uses TRBV27 and TRBJ2-7; 7 nucleotides match TRBD1. The germline V gene has CDR1 MNHEY and CDR2 SMNVEV (reference sequence). V gave up 7 bases and J gave up 4 bases; unmatched junction bases: 1. This CDR3 is 11 amino acids long. CDR3 in amino acids: CASKQGYEQYF. The sequenced part of the CDR3 DNA is TGTGCCAGCAAACAGGGGTACGAG.

As concerns this clone: The read ends 3 residues shy of where the CDR3 ends; the end is completed using the germline J gene. The chain joins TRBV19 to TRBJ2-7; 10 nucleotides agree with TRBD1. The V segment lost 4 bases and the J segment 6 bases; nucleotides outside the gene matches: 6. The CDR3 length is 14 residues. Per germline, CDR1 LNHDA and CDR2 SQIVND (reference sequence). The sequenced CDR3 bases are TGTGCCAGTAGTACCGGGACAGGGGTTGGCGAG. It encodes CASSTGTGVGE. The entire CDR3 reads CASSTGTGVGEQYF.

Concerning this clone itself: Read sequence stops 3 residues before the CDR3 end, and the germline J gene provides the missing end. The rearrangement uses TRBV19 and TRBJ2-4, with TRBD1 matching over 7 bases. CDR3 size: 14 residues. Germline V CDR1 and CDR2: LNHDA, SQIVND (reference sequence). CDR3 sequence: CASSPGTDLYGQYF. The CDR3 bases that were read are TGTGCCAGTAGTCCTGGGACAGATCTCTATGGT.

In regard to this clone: The germline gene is not matched at one end of the junction; a read error may be the cause. Sequencing ends 3 residues short of the CDR3 end; the germline J gene provides the rest. The chain joins TRBV4-2 to TRBJ2-3; TRBD2 aligns across 9 bases. CDR3 length: 17 residues. Germline CDR1 and CDR2: LGHNA and YNFKEQ. The covered CDR3 bases are TGCGCCAGCAGCTCCCCGGGGGGCGGGGGGGCCACAGATACG. Protein product: CASSSPGGGGATDT. In full, the CDR3 reads CASSSPGGGGATDTQYF.

About this clone itself: The read ends 3 residues early relative to the CDR3; the germline J gene fills the gap. V is TRBV30 and J is TRBJ2-1; 9 nucleotides align to TRBD2. Germline CDR1 GTSNPN, CDR2 SVGIG (reference sequence). The CDR3 contains 15 residues. The J segment lost 4 bases and the V segment lost 2 bases, leaving 6 bases of the junction unmatched. CDR3 DNA, as far as it was read: TGTGCCTGGAGTCGGGCCAGCGGGAGGTACAATGAG. Encoded protein: CAWSRASGRYNE. The CDR3 in its entirety is CAWSRASGRYNEQFF.

Concerning this clone itself: The read terminates 3 residues ahead of where the CDR3 ends, so the germline J gene completes it. The chain combines TRBV18 with TRBJ1-5, with 9 bases matching TRBD1. Trimming cost V 6 bases and J 4 bases; bases outside gene matches: 7. CDR1 KGHSH and CDR2 LQKENI come from the germline V gene. The CDR3 covers 15 residues. The sequenced CDR3 bases are TGTGCCAGCTCCCTAGGGACAGGGTCTAATCAGCCC. Translating gives CASSLGTGSNQP. The complete CDR3 sequence is CASSLGTGSNQPQHF.

Incomplete CDR3 DNA: TGTGCCAGCAGTGCGGGACAGGGGGGTGGT. Translated: CASSAGQGGG. The entire CDR3 protein is CASSAGQGGGQYF. The chain links TRBV6-1 to TRBJ2-4, with 11 bases that match TRBD1. The missing CDR3 end, 3 residues past where the read stops, is filled in from the germline J gene. Germline loops: CDR1 MNHNS, CDR2 SASEGT. This CDR3 is built from 13 residues.

For this clone: The CDR3 extends 3 residues past the end of the read, so its final part is completed from the germline J gene. The chain employs TRBV28 and TRBJ2-5; 12 nucleotides align to TRBD2. Per germline, CDR1 MDHEN and CDR2 SYDVKM. CDR3 length: 17 residues. V gave up 5 bases and J gave up 1 base; unmatched junction bases: 8. CDR3 sequence: CASSAGLAGPLQETQYF. The sequenced CDR3 bases are TGTGCCAGCAGTGCTGGACTAGCGGGACCCCTCCAAGAGACC. Full variable domain (rest looked up from reference TRBV28 and TRBJ2-5): DVKVTQSSRYLVKRTGEKVFLECVQDMDHENMFWYRQDPGLGLRLIYFSYDVKMKEKGDIPEGYSVSREKKERFSLILESASTNQTSMYLCASSAGLAGPLQETQYFGPGTRLLVL.

CDR3 bases read: TGTGCCAGCAGCCAAGGGGGAAGGGGCGGC. Translation gives CASSQGGRGG. Given in full, the CDR3 is CASSQGGRGGYTF. This chain joins TRBV3-1 (or the pseudogene TRBV3-2) and TRBJ1-2, with D perhaps TRBD1 (5 bases). Coverage ceases 3 residues before the CDR3 finishes, and the germline J gene fills in the end. The CDR3 sequence is 13 residues long. Germline CDR1 and CDR2: LGHDT and YNNKEL (reference sequence).

In regard to this clone: The read ends 3 residues before the CDR3 terminus; that terminus is restored from the germline J gene. The genes are TRBV18 and TRBJ2-4, with 7 bases lining up with TRBD1. Germline V lookup: CDR1 KGHSH, CDR2 LQKENI. The CDR3 contains 16 residues. CDR3 protein: CATALTGIGFGSIQYF. Incomplete CDR3 DNA: TGTGCCACCGCCTTGACAGGGATCGGCTTTGGGTCTATT.

This chain's CDR3 is CASSMTGRDSQPQHF. The covered CDR3 bases are TGTGCCAGTAGTATGACTGGCAGGGACAGTCAGCCC. The rearrangement uses TRBV19 and TRBJ1-5, with 7 bases fitting TRBD1. Sequencing ends 3 residues short of the CDR3 end; the germline J gene provides the rest. The V gene end was trimmed by 3 bases and the J gene end by 6 bases; junction bases not matched to a gene: 8. The CDR3 covers 15 residues. The V gene's germline CDR1 is LNHDA and CDR2 SQIVND (reference sequence).

The CDR3 bases that were read are TGTGCCAGCAGTGAATTCAGGGGAGTGGGTGAA. It encodes CASSEFRGVGE. The CDR3 as a whole reads CASSEFRGVGEAFF. The V call is TRBV6-1, the J call TRBJ1-1, with a possible D match to TRBD1 (6 bases). Read sequence stops 3 residues before the CDR3 end, and the germline J gene provides the missing end. Trimming pared 2 bases from V and 7 bases from J, leaving 14 bases between. CDR1 is MNHNS and CDR2 is SASEGT in the germline V gene. The CDR3 sequence is 14 residues long.

Worth noting for this clone: Read data end 3 residues before the CDR3 end; the end is taken from the germline J gene. The V gene is TRBV7-7, the J gene TRBJ1-2, with 12 bases matching TRBD1. Germline V lookup: CDR1 SSHAT, CDR2 FNYEAQ (reference sequence). There are 14 residues in the CDR3. The DNA read from the CDR3 is TGTGCCAGCAGCCCCGGGACAGGGGGCTACGAC. It codes for CASSPGTGGYD. The whole CDR3 sequence reads CASSPGTGGYDYTF.

For this clone: The read falls 3 residues short of the CDR3 end, and the missing part is taken from the germline J gene. This chain uses TRBV20-1 with TRBJ1-2, with 7 bases matching TRBD1. Germline V lookup: CDR1 DFQATT, CDR2 SNEGSKA (reference sequence). V shed 6 bases and J 2 bases; nucleotides not matched to a gene: 9. This CDR3 is built from 14 residues. The CDR3 spells CSATLTGSNYGYTF. The sequenced CDR3 bases are TGCAGTGCCACCTTGACAGGGTCGAACTATGGC.

A word on this clone: The missing CDR3 end, 3 residues past where the read stops, is filled in from the germline J gene. The chain recombines TRBV20-1 with TRBJ2-7, with D possibly matching TRBD1 (6 bases). V dropped 6 bases and J dropped 0 bases, with 21 bases sitting between them. The CDR3 has 16 amino acids. Germline loops: CDR1 DFQATT, CDR2 SNEGSKA (reference sequence). Partial CDR3 DNA: TGCAGTGCCTTACTTGACAGGTTCCGTGACTCCTACGAG. This gives the protein CSALLDRFRDSYE. The whole CDR3 protein reads CSALLDRFRDSYEQYF.

Regarding this clone: Sequencing ends 3 residues short of the CDR3 end; the germline J gene provides the rest. J is TRBJ1-4 and V is TRBV5-6; no clear D gene. Trimming stripped 0 bases from V and 8 bases from J, with 14 bases between. Germline values: CDR1 SGHDT, CDR2 YYEEEE. There are 15 residues in the CDR3. CDR3 amino acids: CASSLEGLGYEKLFF. CDR3 DNA, as far as it was read: TGTGCCAGCAGCTTGGAAGGGTTAGGGTACGAAAAA.

With respect to this clone: Read data end 3 residues before the CDR3 end; the end is taken from the germline J gene. This chain joins TRBV30 and TRBJ1-1, with D maybe TRBD1 (5 bases). The germline V gene has CDR1 GTSNPN and CDR2 SVGIG (reference sequence). Trimming took off 0 bases at V and 6 bases at J, with 20 bases between the two ends. This CDR3 comprises 16 residues. CDR3 region: CAWSVWEPGKAAEAFF. The part of the CDR3 DNA that was read is TGTGCCTGGAGTGTATGGGAACCAGGGAAGGCGGCTGAA.

To note about this clone: From the germline J gene comes the end of the CDR3, since the read stops 3 residues before it. The rearrangement joins TRBV18 to TRBJ1-2; a possible D gene is TRBD1 (5 bases). The CDR3 length is 13 residues. Germline assignment: CDR1 KGHSH and CDR2 LQKENI. The sequenced part of the CDR3 DNA is TGTGCCAGCTCACCACCAGGGGAGGACGAC. Translation gives CASSPPGEDD. The full CDR3 is CASSPPGEDDYTF.